The 11 T cell receptor beta chains reported below all come from one sample, sequenced in a study of control samples from healthy donors and cancer patients. Sequencing was performed with immunoSEQ multiplex PCR; in TCRdb, only in-frame clones are kept and a portion is missing. In the table there are approximately 49,000 clones, approximately 83% of which are singletons. Input material: PBMCs. These TCRs come from a woman between 45 and 60 years old with lung cancer.

The CDR3 region has the DNA TGTGCCATCACCACCGGGTGGGACGGCGATGGCTACACCTTC. Translation gives CAITTGWDGDGYTF. The V and J genes are TRBV10-3 and TRBJ1-2; tentatively, D is TRBD1 (5 bases). CDR3 size: 14 residues. The V end lost 7 bases, the J end lost 6 bases, and 18 bases lay between the germline ends. Germline assignment: CDR1 ENHRY and CDR2 SYGVKD.

The chain links TRBV7-3 to TRBJ2-3; the match to TRBD2 covers 9 bases. Germline V gene lookup returns CDR1 SGHTA and CDR2 FQGTGA. Trimming removed 5 bases from V and 6 bases from J; junction bases left unmatched: 9. The CDR3 is 15 amino acids. The CDR3 bases are TGTGCCAGCAGCCCACTAGCGGCGGGAGGGGATACGCAGTATTTT. Its translation is CASSPLAAGGDTQYF.

The CDR3, as DNA: TGTGCCAGCAGCCCTGGACACGGTGTGGGCTATGGCTACACCTTC. Translation: CASSPGHGVGYGYTF. The rearrangement uses TRBV7-6 and TRBJ1-2; TRBD1 is a possible D gene (5 bases). Germline V gene sequence: CDR1 SGHVS, CDR2 FNYEAQ. Trimming took off 5 bases at V and 4 bases at J, with 17 bases between the two ends. The CDR3 covers 15 residues. The full variable domain, its missing parts supplied by reference TRBV7-6 and TRBJ1-2, is GAGVSQSPRYKVTKRGQDVALRCDPISGHVSLYWYRQALGQGPEFLTYFNYEAQQDKSGLPNDRFSAERPEGSISTLTIQRTEQRDSAMYRCASSPGHGVGYGYTFGSGTRLTVV.

The chain carries TRBV19 and TRBJ1-5, with a tentative D call TRBD1 (6 bases). The CDR3 runs to 19 residues. The germline V gene encodes CDR1 LNHDA and CDR2 SQIVND (reference sequence). V shed 5 bases and J shed 3 bases, with 26 bases lying between them. The chain's CDR3 is CASSLLGRTVPDDNQPQHF. CDR3 bases: TGTGCCAGTAGTCTTTTGGGGAGGACAGTTCCCGATGACAATCAGCCCCAGCATTTT.

The V and J genes are TRBV4-3 and TRBJ2-2, with 7 bases matching TRBD1. There are 16 residues in the CDR3. CDR1 LGHNA and CDR2 YSLEER come from the germline V gene. V trimming: 0 bases; J trimming: 6 bases; junction bases outside the gene matches: 7. The CDR3 sequence: CASSQDPRGSAGELFF. CDR3 nucleotide sequence: TGCGCCAGCAGCCAAGATCCCAGGGGGTCGGCCGGGGAGCTGTTTTTT.

The V and J genes are TRBV28 and TRBJ2-1, with D unresolved. The CDR3 has 16 amino acids. Per the germline V gene, CDR1 is MDHEN and CDR2 is SYDVKM. The V end was cut by 4 bases, the J end by 8 bases, with 21 bases between. The CDR3 reads CASSSFRSPFSHEQFF. DNA for the CDR3: TGTGCCAGCAGTTCCTTTAGGTCTCCCTTCTCCCATGAGCAGTTCTTC.

This clone was picked up one time. The gene calls are TRBV19 and TRBJ2-2; D tentatively fits TRBD1 or TRBD2 (6 bases each). The CDR3 length is 14 residues. The V and J ends lost 10 bases and 4 bases respectively, with 16 bases between them. From germline, CDR1 is LNHDA and CDR2 SQIVND (reference sequence). The chain's CDR3 is CATRRGALTGELFF. CDR3 nucleotide sequence: TGTGCCACCCGGAGGGGGGCCCTCACCGGGGAGCTGTTTTTT.

CDR3 DNA sequence: TGTGCCACCAGTACCTCCGGGACAGTGGGAGGGGATACGCAGTATTTT. Amino acids: CATSTSGTVGGDTQYF. The chain carries TRBV24-1 and TRBJ2-3; D assignment may be TRBD1 or TRBD2 (7 bases each). Trimming cost V 6 bases and J 6 bases, with 21 bases left between them. The CDR3 is 16 amino acids. Germline CDR1 and CDR2: KGHDR and SFDVKD.

Here the CDR3 DNA reads TGTGCCACCAGGGGAGCGGGGGGCGATGAGCAGTTCTTC. Residues: CATRGAGGDEQFF. This chain joins TRBV24-1 and TRBJ2-1, with 9 bases fitting TRBD2. The J segment lost 8 bases and the V segment lost 7 bases, leaving 5 bases of the junction unmatched. Germline CDR1 reads KGHDR; CDR2 reads SFDVKD. The CDR3 is 13 residues long.

This sequence joins TRBV3-1 (or the pseudogene TRBV3-2) and TRBJ1-2; D is undetermined. Germline-derived CDR1 and CDR2 are LGHDT and YNNKEL (reference sequence). The CDR3 runs 13 residues. Trimming removed 0 bases at V and 9 bases at J, with 11 bases between. The DNA of the CDR3 is TGTGCCAGCAGCCAAGATGAGTTGAGGAGCTACACCTTC. It yields the protein CASSQDELRSYTF.

The chain combines TRBV14 with TRBJ2-1; D is uncertain. Trimming cost V 2 bases and J 7 bases, with 12 bases left between them. CDR1 SGHDN and CDR2 FVKESK come from the germline V gene. CDR3 length equals 14 residues. For the CDR3, the DNA is TGTGCCAGCAGCCAACTCAGGAAAACAAATGAGCAGTTCTTC. Protein: CASSQLRKTNEQFF.